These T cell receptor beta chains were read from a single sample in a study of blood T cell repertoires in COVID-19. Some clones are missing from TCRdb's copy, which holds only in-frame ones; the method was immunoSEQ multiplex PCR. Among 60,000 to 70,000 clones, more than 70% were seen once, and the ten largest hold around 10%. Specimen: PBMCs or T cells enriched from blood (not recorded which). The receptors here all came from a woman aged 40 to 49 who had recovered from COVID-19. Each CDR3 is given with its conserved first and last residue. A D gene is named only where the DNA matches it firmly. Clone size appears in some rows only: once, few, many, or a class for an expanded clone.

cdr3_nt: TGTGCCAGCAGCGCTGACAGGGGGACTGAAGCTTTCTTT
cdr3_aa: CASSADRGTEAFF
d_call: TRBD1
clone_size: NA
j_call: TRBJ1-1
v_call: TRBV5-4

cdr3_nt: TGTGCCAGTAGAGACAAATCCGGCTCCTACGAGCAGTACTTC
cdr3_aa: CASRDKSGSYEQYF
d_call: NA
clone_size: NA
j_call: TRBJ2-7
v_call: TRBV19

cdr3_nt: TGCAGCGTTGAGGGGGGGGAAGGGGCCGCTGAAAAACTGTTTTTT
cdr3_aa: CSVEGGEGAAEKLFF
d_call: NA
clone_size: NA
j_call: TRBJ1-4
v_call: TRBV29-1

cdr3_nt: TGTGCCAGCAGTGATCCGACAGGGGTGGAGACCCAGTACTTC
cdr3_aa: CASSDPTGVETQYF
d_call: TRBD1
clone_size: NA
j_call: TRBJ2-5
v_call: TRBV25-1

cdr3_nt: TGTGCCAGCAGTCCTTGGACAGGGTATACTGAAGCTTTCTTT
cdr3_aa: CASSPWTGYTEAFF
d_call: TRBD1
clone_size: NA
j_call: TRBJ1-1
v_call: TRBV27

cdr3_nt: TGTGCCAGCAGTGACAGGGGAACTGAAGCTTTCTTT
cdr3_aa: CASSDRGTEAFF
d_call: TRBD1
clone_size: once
j_call: TRBJ1-1
v_call: TRBV3-1/TRBV3-2

cdr3_nt: TGCAGTGCAAACAGGGGGGAACAGTTCTTC
cdr3_aa: CSANRGEQFF
d_call: TRBD1
clone_size: NA
j_call: TRBJ2-1
v_call: TRBV20-1

cdr3_nt: TGTGCCAGCAGCCGGACAGGGGGAAACTATGGCTACACCTTC
cdr3_aa: CASSRTGGNYGYTF
d_call: TRBD1
clone_size: NA
j_call: TRBJ1-2
v_call: TRBV11-2

cdr3_nt: TGCGCCAGCAGGGGGACTAGCGGGTCCTACAATGAGCAGTTCTTC
cdr3_aa: CASRGTSGSYNEQFF
d_call: TRBD2
clone_size: NA
j_call: TRBJ2-1
v_call: TRBV10-2

cdr3_nt: TGTGCCATCACCGGGACAGAGGCTAACTATGGCTACACCTTC
cdr3_aa: CAITGTEANYGYTF
d_call: TRBD1
clone_size: once
j_call: TRBJ1-2
v_call: TRBV2

cdr3_nt: TGTGCCAGCAGCTTGGGAGGGCACACTGAAGCTTTCTTT
cdr3_aa: CASSLGGHTEAFF
d_call: NA
clone_size: NA
j_call: TRBJ1-1
v_call: TRBV11-2

cdr3_nt: TGTGCCAGCAGCCCCGGGTTGGGTTTTGGCGGAAACACCATATATTTT
cdr3_aa: CASSPGLGFGGNTIYF
d_call: NA
clone_size: NA
j_call: TRBJ1-3
v_call: TRBV27

cdr3_nt: TGTGCCAGCAGCCTTCTCGGACAGTCTAATGAAAAACTGTTTTTT
cdr3_aa: CASSLLGQSNEKLFF
d_call: NA
clone_size: NA
j_call: TRBJ1-4
v_call: TRBV6-6

cdr3_nt: TGTGCCAGCGCGGGACAGGGGGCGTCTGACTATGGCTACACCTTC
cdr3_aa: CASAGQGASDYGYTF
d_call: TRBD1
clone_size: once
j_call: TRBJ1-2
v_call: TRBV2

cdr3_nt: TGTGCCACCAGTGATGCCGGGACAGGGCGCACCGGGGAGCTGTTTTTT
cdr3_aa: CATSDAGTGRTGELFF
d_call: TRBD1
clone_size: NA
j_call: TRBJ2-2
v_call: TRBV24-1

cdr3_nt: TGTGCCACTGGGCAGGGGCGGGCCGACTCTGGAAACACCATATATTTT
cdr3_aa: CATGQGRADSGNTIYF
d_call: NA
clone_size: NA
j_call: TRBJ1-3
v_call: TRBV5-4

cdr3_nt: TGTGCCAGCAGTACACCGGGACAGGGGGCTTACGAGCAGTACTTC
cdr3_aa: CASSTPGQGAYEQYF
d_call: TRBD1
clone_size: NA
j_call: TRBJ2-7
v_call: TRBV27

cdr3_nt: TGTGCCAGCTCACCTAGATTAGGGGGCACCACAGATACGCAGTATTTT
cdr3_aa: CASSPRLGGTTDTQYF
d_call: TRBD1
clone_size: NA
j_call: TRBJ2-3
v_call: TRBV18